Listed below are T cell receptor beta chains from one sample, sequenced in a study of shared clonotypes between healthy human individuals. Sequencing was performed with immunoSEQ multiplex PCR; in TCRdb, only in-frame clones are kept and a portion is missing. The data contain more than 2,000,000 clones, more than 80% of them singletons. The sample was naive CD4+ T cells from PBMCs. These TCRs come from a man aged 18 to 30 in good health. Some clones in this sample may be carry-over from other donors' samples. Each CDR3 is given with its conserved first and last residue. The D gene is left open where the match is weak. Clone size is stated in some rows and not others, as once, few, many or a class when expanded.

d_gene	abundance	v_gene	j_gene	CDR3aa	CDR3nt
NA	NA	TRBV18	TRBJ2-7	CASSPGLNSYEQYF	TGTGCCAGCTCACCTGGACTGAACTCCTACGAGCAGTACTTC
NA	NA	TRBV4-2	TRBJ2-7	CASSQASARSGEQYF	TGTGCCAGCAGCCAAGCTTCGGCACGGTCCGGAGAGCAGTACTTC
TRBD2	NA	TRBV29-1	TRBJ2-1	CSARGTRTYNEQFF	TGCAGCGCCCGAGGGACTAGAACCTACAATGAGCAGTTCTTC
NA	NA	TRBV29-1	TRBJ2-3	CSVSSSADTQYF	TGCAGCGTTTCCTCCTCCGCAGATACGCAGTATTTT
TRBD1	NA	TRBV5-1	TRBJ2-7	CASSLLGTGAEQYF	TGCGCCAGCAGCTTGTTGGGGACAGGGGCCGAGCAGTACTTC
TRBD1	NA	TRBV25-1	TRBJ2-1	CATRQGSNNEQFF	TGTGCCACCCGACAGGGATCGAACAATGAGCAGTTCTTC
NA	NA	TRBV7-2	TRBJ2-7	CASSLTASYEQYF	TGTGCCAGCAGCCTGACAGCCTCCTACGAGCAGTACTTC
NA	NA	TRBV30	TRBJ2-2	CAWREGFTGELFF	TGTGCCTGGAGGGAGGGCTTCACCGGGGAGCTGTTTTTT
TRBD2	NA	TRBV11-2	TRBJ2-5	CASSFTSDQETQYF	TGTGCCAGCAGCTTTACTAGCGACCAAGAGACCCAGTACTTC
NA	NA	TRBV19	TRBJ2-4	CASSMSSVRGWKNIQYF	TGTGCCAGTAGTATGAGCTCGGTGCGGGGTTGGAAAAACATTCAGTACTTC
TRBD2	NA	TRBV29-1	TRBJ2-3	CSVGTSADTQYF	TGCAGCGTTGGAACTAGCGCAGATACGCAGTATTTT
NA	NA	TRBV6-5	TRBJ2-7	CASSKGLSGYEQYF	TGTGCCAGCAGCAAAGGGCTTTCAGGCTACGAGCAGTACTTC
NA	once	TRBV7-9	TRBJ1-1	CASSPYQVPNTEAFF	TGTGCCAGCAGCCCATACCAGGTCCCCAACACTGAAGCTTTCTTT
TRBD1	NA	TRBV6-4	TRBJ2-1	CASNPGQGENEQFF	TGTGCCAGCAACCCGGGACAGGGGGAGAATGAGCAGTTCTTC
TRBD2	once	TRBV5-1	TRBJ2-5	CASSQGLAGQETQYF	TGCGCCAGCAGCCAAGGACTAGCGGGACAAGAGACCCAGTACTTC
TRBD2	once	TRBV5-4	TRBJ2-1	CASSAQREATYNEQFF	TGTGCCAGCAGCGCTCAGCGGGAGGCGACCTACAATGAGCAGTTCTTC
NA	NA	TRBV7-2	TRBJ2-3	CASIYSTDTQYF	TGTGCCAGCATTTATAGCACAGATACGCAGTATTTT
TRBD1	NA	TRBV27	TRBJ2-7	CASSSPGQGYEQYF	TGTGCCAGCAGTTCCCCGGGACAGGGCTACGAGCAGTACTTC
NA	NA	TRBV6-6	TRBJ2-7	CASSSPLSGAWNEQYF	TGTGCCAGCAGTTCCCCGTTGTCGGGGGCCTGGAACGAGCAGTACTTC
NA	NA	TRBV2	TRBJ2-7	CASRSDRSSYEQYF	TGTGCCAGCAGGTCGGACCGGAGCTCCTACGAGCAGTACTTC
TRBD1	once	TRBV28	TRBJ2-5	CASSPTGTGDLETQYF	TGTGCCAGCAGTCCCACCGGGACAGGGGATCTGGAGACCCAGTACTTC
TRBD1	NA	TRBV7-9	TRBJ2-1	CASSLQPGTGVGNEQFF	TGTGCCAGCAGCCTACAACCCGGGACAGGGGTTGGGAATGAGCAGTTCTTC
NA	NA	TRBV5-4	TRBJ2-1	CASSLPHGGLNNEQFF	TGTGCCAGCAGCCTCCCCCATGGGGGGCTGAACAATGAGCAGTTCTTC
TRBD1	NA	TRBV4-2	TRBJ1-1	CASSQDLGTGGTEAFF	TGTGCCAGCAGCCAAGATCTCGGGACAGGGGGTACTGAAGCTTTCTTT
TRBD2	NA	TRBV2	TRBJ2-7	CASSEGAGAYEQYF	TGTGCCAGCAGTGAAGGGGCGGGGGCCTACGAGCAGTACTTC
TRBD1	NA	TRBV5-1	TRBJ2-1	CASSFQPGQGYNEQFF	TGCGCCAGCAGCTTCCAACCGGGACAGGGCTACAATGAGCAGTTCTTC
NA	NA	TRBV5-1	TRBJ2-5	CASSSGGGNQETQYF	TGCGCCAGCAGCTCCGGGGGCGGAAACCAAGAGACCCAGTACTTC
NA	NA	TRBV19	TRBJ2-1	CASHLGGAYNEQFF	TGTGCCAGTCACTTAGGGGGGGCCTACAATGAGCAGTTCTTC
NA	NA	TRBV7-3	TRBJ1-1	CASSSSGGSSTEAFF	TGTGCCAGCAGCTCAAGTGGGGGTTCCAGCACTGAAGCTTTCTTT
NA	NA	TRBV27	TRBJ2-3	CASSFGGLTDTQYF	TGTGCCAGCAGTTTTGGCGGTCTCACAGATACGCAGTATTTT
TRBD1	NA	TRBV28	TRBJ2-1	CASSLAGGRGLDNEQFF	TGTGCCAGCAGTTTAGCAGGTGGAAGGGGGCTGGACAATGAGCAGTTCTTC
NA	NA	TRBV27	TRBJ2-7	CASSLGSPPYEQYF	TGTGCCAGCAGCCTAGGGTCTCCACCCTACGAGCAGTACTTC
TRBD2	NA	TRBV6-1	TRBJ2-1	CASSLSGSGAFF	TGTGCCAGCAGTCTTAGCGGGTCGGGAGCGTTCTTC
NA	once	TRBV7-2	TRBJ2-5	CASSLVWPEETQYF	TGTGCCAGCAGCTTAGTTTGGCCAGAAGAGACCCAGTACTTC
NA	NA	TRBV6-1	TRBJ1-5	CASSEARGGRRPQHF	TGTGCCAGCAGTGAAGCGCGGGGAGGGAGGAGGCCCCAGCATTTT
NA	NA	TRBV18	TRBJ2-5	CASSPEVETQYF	TGTGCCAGCTCACCAGAGGTAGAGACCCAGTACTTC
NA	once	TRBV18	TRBJ2-2	CASSPPTNTGELFF	TGTGCCAGCTCACCTCCTACGAACACCGGGGAGCTGTTTTTT
NA	NA	TRBV25-1	TRBJ2-3	CASSDGLNTQYF	TGTGCCAGCAGTGATGGACTGAATACGCAGTATTTT
NA	NA	TRBV28	TRBJ2-4	CASKDPKVGRVDF	TGTGCCAGCAAGGACCCAAAAGTCGGCAGGGTGGACTTC